This TCR beta chain was observed in a study of T cell repertoires in cytomegalovirus infection. Study context: Indicated by public TCR beta signatures were CMV infection and matching HLA type.

From the reads, TCRdb called clonotypes with MiXCR, one entry per CDR3 protein. The sample contains more than 150,000 distinct CDR3 sequences, under 25% of which appear only once. The CDR3 runs 15 residues. CDR1 DFQATT and CDR2 SNEGSKA come from the germline V gene (reference sequence). The V gene lost 0 bases and the J gene lost 0 bases, with 9 bases spanning the gap. Points from the study as a whole: Public TCR beta family frequency separated CMV-and-HLA carriers, including in an independent cohort. Dominating the ex vivo response were HLA-C-restricted CMV-specific TCR beta clonotypes.

This clonotype was found a few times. The antigen is undetermined. This receptor was taken from a human donor in good health (CMV status not recorded). Some clones in this sample may be carry-over from other donors' samples. The sequenced sample consisted of PBMCs. The genes are TRBV20-1 and TRBJ2-1, with unresolved D. The CDR3 sequence: CSAREAMSSYNEQFF. CDR3 nucleotides: TGCAGTGCTAGAGAGGCCATGAGCTCCTACAATGAGCAGTTCTTC.